This is a list of T cell receptor beta chains from one sample in a study of T-cell reconstitution after alpha-beta-depleted transplantation in children. TCRdb passed the PCR reads through MiXCR, listing each CDR3 protein once. The sample shows 800,000 to 1,000,000 distinct CDR3 sequences, roughly 29% of them seen only once. This sample comprised PBMCs, mostly from graft donor cells, obtained 360 days after TCRalphabeta/CD19-depleted stem cell transplant. These receptors all stem from a boy under three years old who had a stem cell transplant for SCID, so the T cells may come from the graft donor. CDR3s leave out the opening cysteine and the closing phenylalanine or tryptophan.

v_call cdr3_aa
TRBV4-1 ASSRFETGRKGEQY
TRBV6-5 ASSYSLTASYEQY
TRBV20-1 SARRGGEETQY
TRBV3-1 ASSKSGGGELF
TRBV29-1 SVGLRQETQY
TRBV24-1 ATSGGTTSPSYNEQF
TRBV29-1 SVEGDTTGELF
TRBV5-1 ASSLGTSGYNEQF
TRBV19 ASSASGVEQF
TRBV12-3/TRBV12-4 ASSSATGAGQPQH
TRBV7-6 ASTRYTGELF
TRBV6-2/TRBV6-3 ASSSTRGRTAEAF
TRBV10-3 AISDPGLAGGPSNEQF
TRBV20-1 SAPAGGNEQF
TRBV4-2 ASSQHLSISPLH
TRBV6-1 ASSRPLGTVDEQF
TRBV5-8 ASSLGREVDIQY
TRBV20-1 SARSGSPLH
TRBV18 ASSPRQGNQETQY
TRBV20-1 SASRQGYEQY
TRBV4-1 ASSQDEDLAPYEQY
TRBV9 ASSPWYSGGADTQY
TRBV6-1 ASTRQGANTEAF
TRBV27 ASSPRRPRGLSSYEQY
TRBV14 ASSQDVGTSLQTQY
TRBV6-2/TRBV6-3 ASSQGWANTGELF
TRBV12-3/TRBV12-4 ASRLTGGEQY
TRBV12-3/TRBV12-4 ASSFGSSYEQY
TRBV20-1 SGSGISYEQY
TRBV11-2 ASTIAGRPDTQY
TRBV5-1 ASSGTEYYGYT
TRBV5-6 ASSLAVGRGSYNEQF
TRBV24-1 ATSDRRKSTDTQY
TRBV6-1 ASSPGRSSSTDTQY
TRBV5-5 ASSPIGRGDYNEQF
TRBV20-1 SAEPGLAETQY
TRBV5-1 ASSLQGGSDYGYT
TRBV5-5 ASSLTRQALYANNEQF
TRBV6-5 ASSFKGAGYGYT
TRBV5-1 ASSLGGVNSNQPQH
TRBV7-7 ASSPGLTDRRRETQY
TRBV5-1 ASYEGALSSYNEQF
TRBV20-1 SARESPNTEAF
TRBV2 ASSPGHPPYNEQF
TRBV6-1 ASSENLDRVWGDTQY
TRBV20-1 SARDLRGNTGELF